The source of this T cell receptor (beta chain) is a study of PD-1 blockade in mismatch repair-deficient tumors. Background on the study: Patients had approximately 11 mismatch repair-deficient cancer types and were previously treated and progressing.

All patients were mismatch repair deficient, assessed by either PCR or immunohistochemistry. The CDR3 spans 14 residues. V shed 7 bases and J shed 8 bases, with 20 bases lying between them. CDR1 and CDR2 from the germline V gene are MDHEN and SYDVKM. Comments on this clone: Its antigen remains unidentified.

The assay was immunoSEQ multiplex PCR, and TCRdb's table has in-frame clones only and misses some. The repertoire consists of roughly 32,000 clones, with approximately 84% occurring once and the leading ten covering 3% to 3.5%. Overall study results and limits: Rapid post-treatment expansion, then contraction, generally preceding radiologic response, marked tumor-resident clones.

The clonotype comes from an adult with mismatch repair-deficient cancer. The chain carries TRBV28 and TRBJ1-2; D call uncertain. Sequences were derived from PBMCs, sampled approximately 6 weeks after starting pembrolizumab. CDR3 protein: CASTPWGWGGGYTF. CDR3 DNA: TGTGCCAGCACCCCTTGGGGTTGGGGAGGCGGCTACACCTTC.